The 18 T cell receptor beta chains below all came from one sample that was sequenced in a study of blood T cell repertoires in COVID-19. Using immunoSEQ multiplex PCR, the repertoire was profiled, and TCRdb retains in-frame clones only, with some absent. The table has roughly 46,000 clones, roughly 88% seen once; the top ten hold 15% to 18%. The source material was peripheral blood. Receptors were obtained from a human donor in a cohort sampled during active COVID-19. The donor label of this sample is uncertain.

The CDR3 loop is CASSLAQGAQSPLHF. CDR3 in DNA: TGTGCCAGCAGCTTAGCGCAGGGGGCGCAGTCACCCCTCCACTTT. V is TRBV7-2 and J is TRBJ1-6, with TRBD1 identical over 8 bases. CDR1 is SGHTA and CDR2 is FQGNSA in the germline V gene. The CDR3 covers 15 residues. V dropped 0 bases and J dropped 10; count of bases not matched to a gene: 5.

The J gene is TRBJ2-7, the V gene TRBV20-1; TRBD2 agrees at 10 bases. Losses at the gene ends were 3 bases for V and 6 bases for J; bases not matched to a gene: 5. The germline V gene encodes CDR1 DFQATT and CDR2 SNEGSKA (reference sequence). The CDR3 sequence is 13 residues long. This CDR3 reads CSASASGGTEQYF. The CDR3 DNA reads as TGCAGTGCTAGTGCTAGCGGGGGTACCGAGCAGTACTTC.

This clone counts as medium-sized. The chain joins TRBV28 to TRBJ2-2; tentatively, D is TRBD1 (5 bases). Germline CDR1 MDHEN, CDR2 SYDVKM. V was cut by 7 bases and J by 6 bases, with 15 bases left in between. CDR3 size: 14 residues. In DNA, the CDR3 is TGTGCCAGCACCCCAATTCAAGGGGCCGGGGAGCTGTTTTTT. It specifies CASTPIQGAGELFF.

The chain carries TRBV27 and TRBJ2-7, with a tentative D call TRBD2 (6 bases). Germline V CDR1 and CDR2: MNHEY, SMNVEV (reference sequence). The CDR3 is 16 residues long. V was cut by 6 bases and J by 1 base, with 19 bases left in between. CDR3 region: CASSANPGVPSYEQYF. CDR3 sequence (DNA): TGTGCCAGCAGCGCCAATCCGGGGGTTCCGTCCTACGAGCAGTACTTC.

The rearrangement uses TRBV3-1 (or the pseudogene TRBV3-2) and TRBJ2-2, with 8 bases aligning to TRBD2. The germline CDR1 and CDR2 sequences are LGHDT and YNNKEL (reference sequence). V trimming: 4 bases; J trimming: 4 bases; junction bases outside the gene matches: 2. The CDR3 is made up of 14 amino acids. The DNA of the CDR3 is TGTGCCAGCAGCCCCCGGGAGGGCACCGGGGAGCTGTTTTTT. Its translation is CASSPREGTGELFF.

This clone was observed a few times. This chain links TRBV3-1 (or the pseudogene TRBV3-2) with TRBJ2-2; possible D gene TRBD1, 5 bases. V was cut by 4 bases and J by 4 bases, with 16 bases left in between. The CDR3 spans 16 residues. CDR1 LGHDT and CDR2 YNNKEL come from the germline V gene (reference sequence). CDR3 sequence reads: CASSLLRTQFTGELFF. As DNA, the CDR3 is TGTGCCAGCAGCCTTTTAAGGACACAGTTCACCGGGGAGCTGTTTTTT.

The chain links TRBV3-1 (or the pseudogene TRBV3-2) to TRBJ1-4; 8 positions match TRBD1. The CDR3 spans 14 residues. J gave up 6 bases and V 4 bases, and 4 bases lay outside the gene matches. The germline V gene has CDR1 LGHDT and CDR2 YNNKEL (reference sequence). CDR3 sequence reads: CASSLDRDYEKLFF. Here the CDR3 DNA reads TGTGCCAGCAGCCTGGACAGGGATTATGAAAAACTGTTTTTT.

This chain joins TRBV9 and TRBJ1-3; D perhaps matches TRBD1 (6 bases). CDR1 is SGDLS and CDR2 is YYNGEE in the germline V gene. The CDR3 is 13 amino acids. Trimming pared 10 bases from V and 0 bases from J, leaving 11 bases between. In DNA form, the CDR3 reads TGTGCCTCGGGGGGGCCCTCTGGAAACACCATATATTTT. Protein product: CASGGPSGNTIYF.

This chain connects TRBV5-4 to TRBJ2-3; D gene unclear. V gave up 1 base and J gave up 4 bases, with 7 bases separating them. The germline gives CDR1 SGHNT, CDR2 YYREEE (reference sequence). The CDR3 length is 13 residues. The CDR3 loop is CASSLSRADTQYF. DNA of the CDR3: TGTGCCAGCAGCTTGTCCCGGGCAGATACGCAGTATTTT. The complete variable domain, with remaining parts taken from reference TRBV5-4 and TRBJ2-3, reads ETGVTQSPTHLIKTRGQQVTLRCSSQSGHNTVSWYQQALGQGPQFIFQYYREEENGRGNFPPRFSGLQFPNYSSELNVNALELDDSALYLCASSLSRADTQYFGPGTRLTVL.

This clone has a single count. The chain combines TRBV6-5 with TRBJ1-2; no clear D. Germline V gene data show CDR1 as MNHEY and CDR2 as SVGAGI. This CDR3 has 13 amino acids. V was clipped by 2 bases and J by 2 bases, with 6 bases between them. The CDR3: CASSYTENYGYTF. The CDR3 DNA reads TGTGCCAGCAGTTACACGGAGAACTATGGCTACACCTTC.

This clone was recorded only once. This CDR3 reads CASSQTLTSSTDTQYF. The CDR3 DNA reads TGTGCCAGCAGCCAAACGCTAACGTCTAGCACAGATACGCAGTATTTT. The chain has TRBV3-1 (or the pseudogene TRBV3-2) and TRBJ2-3; D is uncertain. The germline V gene has CDR1 LGHDT and CDR2 YNNKEL (reference sequence). The CDR3 is made up of 16 amino acids. Trimming took off 2 bases at V and 0 bases at J, with 12 bases between the two ends.

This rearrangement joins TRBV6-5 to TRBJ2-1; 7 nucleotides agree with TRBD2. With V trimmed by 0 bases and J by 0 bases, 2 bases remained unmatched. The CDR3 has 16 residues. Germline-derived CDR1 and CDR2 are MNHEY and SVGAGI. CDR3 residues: CASSYSKRGSYNEQFF. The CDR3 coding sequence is TGTGCCAGCAGTTACTCCAAGCGGGGCTCCTACAATGAGCAGTTCTTC.

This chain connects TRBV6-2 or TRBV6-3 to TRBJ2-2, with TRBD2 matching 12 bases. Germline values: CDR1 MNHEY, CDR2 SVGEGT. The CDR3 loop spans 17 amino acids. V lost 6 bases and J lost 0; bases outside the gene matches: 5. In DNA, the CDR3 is TGTGCCAGCAGCTTCCTAGCGGGGGGGCCGAACACCGGGGAGCTGTTTTTT. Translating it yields CASSFLAGGPNTGELFF.

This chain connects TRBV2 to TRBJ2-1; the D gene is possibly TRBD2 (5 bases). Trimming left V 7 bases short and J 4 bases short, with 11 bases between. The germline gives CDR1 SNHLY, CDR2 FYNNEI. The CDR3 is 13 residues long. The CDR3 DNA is TGTGCCAGCACCCGAGCGGAATACAATGAGCAGTTCTTC. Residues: CASTRAEYNEQFF.

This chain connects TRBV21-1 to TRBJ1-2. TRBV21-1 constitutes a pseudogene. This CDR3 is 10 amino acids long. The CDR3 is CASRTEGYTF. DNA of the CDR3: TGTGCCAGCAGGACGGAGGGCTACACCTTC.

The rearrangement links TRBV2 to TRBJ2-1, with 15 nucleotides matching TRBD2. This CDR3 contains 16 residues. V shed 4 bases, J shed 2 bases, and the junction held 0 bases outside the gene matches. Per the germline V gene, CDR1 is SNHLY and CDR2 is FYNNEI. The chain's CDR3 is CASSGTSGGAYNEQFF. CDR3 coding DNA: TGTGCCAGCAGTGGGACTAGCGGGGGGGCCTACAATGAGCAGTTCTTC.

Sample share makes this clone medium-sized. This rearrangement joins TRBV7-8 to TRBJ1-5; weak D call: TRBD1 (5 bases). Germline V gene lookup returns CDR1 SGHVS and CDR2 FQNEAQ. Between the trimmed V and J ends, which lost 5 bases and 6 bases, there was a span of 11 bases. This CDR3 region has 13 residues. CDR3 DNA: TGTGCCAGCAGCCCGGGGGGGAGTCAGCCCCAGCATTTT. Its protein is CASSPGGSQPQHF. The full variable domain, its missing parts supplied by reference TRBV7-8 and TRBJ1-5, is GAGVSQSPRYKVAKRGQDVALRCDPISGHVSLFWYQQALGQGPEFLTYFQNEAQLDKSGLPSDRFFAERPEGSVSTLKIQRTQQEDSAVYLCASSPGGSQPQHFGDGTRLSIL.

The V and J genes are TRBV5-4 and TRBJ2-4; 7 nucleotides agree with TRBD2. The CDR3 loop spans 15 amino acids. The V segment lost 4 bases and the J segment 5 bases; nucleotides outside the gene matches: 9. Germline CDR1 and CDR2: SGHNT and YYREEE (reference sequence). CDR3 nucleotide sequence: TGTGCCAGCAGCCCGGGGGGAAGGGTCCAAAACATTCAGTACTTC. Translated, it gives CASSPGGRVQNIQYF.